The sequence of this T cell receptor beta chain was determined in a study of T cell clones after liver transplantation. Study context: Three of the eight recipients were HCV-positive; the rest had non-autoimmune, non-viral transplant indications. Blood was drawn pre-transplant, before withdrawal, and after full or failed withdrawal.

V lost 7 bases and J lost 13, with 16 bases in between. Germline CDR1 MNHNS, CDR2 SASEGT. This CDR3 has 11 amino acids. Libraries were prepared by immunoSEQ multiplex PCR; TCRdb keeps only in-frame clonotypes and omits some of them. In the table there are around 20,000 clones, about 87% of which are singletons. With regard to this clone: The antigen remains undetermined.

General observations from the study: Circulating graft-donor-reactive CD4 TCRbeta sequences fell significantly post-transplant in most of the 8 subjects. Rather than being deleted, graft donor-reactive T cells may have moved into the graft.

V and J are TRBV6-1 and TRBJ1-1; D uncertain. This receptor was obtained from a human donor who received a liver transplant. The sequencing used CD8+ T cells from blood, collected before liver transplant. The CDR3 nucleotides read TGTGCCAGCACCTACGGGAGGGAGGATTTCTTT. The encoded protein is CASTYGREDFF.